This paragraph covers one T cell receptor (beta chain) sequence. Its target is unknown. The protocol was immunoSEQ multiplex PCR, while the TCRdb copy is restricted to in-frame clones and leaves out a portion. Counted here are about 680,000 clones, 55% to 75% occurring once; the ten biggest clones make up approximately 1.8%. The length of the CDR3 is 15 residues. Germline V lookup: CDR1 MNHNS, CDR2 SASEGT. V lost 1 base and J lost 2, with 12 bases in between. This entry belongs to a study of shared clonotypes between healthy human individuals. Study findings and constraints: Rarefaction curves obtained for sorted subsets showed sequencing incomplete despite large depth. Naive CD4 clonotypes were shared across a few donors at about 5%.

The chain recombines TRBV6-1 with TRBJ2-7; D is possibly TRBD2 (6 bases). The sequenced material came from memory CD4+ T cells sorted from blood. The subset here: CD45RA-negative fraction. The receptor's source is a woman in her 30s in good health. The CDR3 is CASSEGPPGAYEQYF. The CDR3 bases are TGTGCCAGCAGTGAAGGGCCTCCGGGGGCCTACGAGCAGTACTTC.